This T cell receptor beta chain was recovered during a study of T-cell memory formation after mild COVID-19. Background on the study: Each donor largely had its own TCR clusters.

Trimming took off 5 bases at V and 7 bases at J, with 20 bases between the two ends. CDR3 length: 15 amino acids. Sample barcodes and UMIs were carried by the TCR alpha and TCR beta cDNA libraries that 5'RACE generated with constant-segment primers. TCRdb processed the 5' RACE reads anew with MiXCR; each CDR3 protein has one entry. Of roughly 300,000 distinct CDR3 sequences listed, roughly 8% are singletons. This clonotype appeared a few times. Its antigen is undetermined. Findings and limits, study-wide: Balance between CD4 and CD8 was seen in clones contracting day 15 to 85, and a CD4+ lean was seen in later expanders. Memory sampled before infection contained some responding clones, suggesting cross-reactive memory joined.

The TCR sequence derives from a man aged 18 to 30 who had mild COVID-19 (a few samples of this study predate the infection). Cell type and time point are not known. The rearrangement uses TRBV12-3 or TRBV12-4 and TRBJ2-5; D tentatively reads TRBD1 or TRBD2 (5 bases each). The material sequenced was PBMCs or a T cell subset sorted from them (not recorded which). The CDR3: CASSPTRGPGSTQYF. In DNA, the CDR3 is TGTGCCAGCAGTCCTACCCGGGGCCCCGGATCGACCCAGTACTTC.